This entry lists 20 T cell receptor beta chains sequenced from one sample in a study of radiation and T cells in renal cell carcinoma. Described time point: blood 2 weeks post-SBRT. The treatment denotes: 15 Gy SBRT to primary tumor, nephrectomy 4 weeks later. Profiling relied on immunoSEQ multiplex PCR, and the TCRdb table lists in-frame clones only, not all of them. The sample holds some 60,000 clones, around 76% seen once. The material sequenced was blood, taken from a patient whose treatment included radiotherapy and nephrectomy. These receptors originate from a man aged 55 to 70 with renal cell carcinoma.

The chain uses TRBV5-8 and TRBJ2-3, with TRBD2 matching over 7 bases. Germline values: CDR1 SGHTS, CDR2 YDEGEE. The junction had 6 bases not matched to a gene; V was cut back by 4 bases and J by 4 bases. This CDR3 is 14 amino acids long. In DNA form, the CDR3 reads TGTGCCAGCAGCGCCGGGAGGCCAGCAGATACGCAGTATTTT. Its protein product is CASSAGRPADTQYF.

The chain is built from TRBV4-3 and TRBJ1-1; maybe TRBD1 (5 bases). Trimming stripped 1 base from V and 1 base from J, with 13 bases between. This CDR3 has 16 amino acids. Germline assignment: CDR1 LGHNA and CDR2 YSLEER. CDR3: CASSQGGPPQNTEAFF. Here the CDR3 DNA reads TGCGCCAGCAGCCAAGGGGGCCCACCCCAGAACACTGAAGCTTTCTTT.

This clone showed up just a few times. The chain couples TRBV27 to TRBJ1-4, with 7 nucleotides matching TRBD1. This CDR3 is built from 15 residues. From germline, CDR1 is MNHEY and CDR2 SMNVEV (reference sequence). V lost 4 bases and J lost 6; bases outside the gene matches: 8. The CDR3 sequence: CASSSGWGTDEKLFF. The CDR3 DNA reads TGTGCCAGCAGTTCGGGATGGGGGACAGATGAAAAACTGTTTTTT. The entire variable domain, with the rest obtained from reference TRBV27 and TRBJ1-4, is as follows: EAQVTQNPRYLITVTGKKLTVTCSQNMNHEYMSWYRQDPGLGLRQIYYSMNVEVTDKGDVPEGYKVSRKEKRNFPLILESPSPNQTSLYFCASSSGWGTDEKLFFGSGTQLSVL.

This clone was counted many times. The same CDR3 also results from other DNA sequences found in this sample. CDR3 loop: CASSPDIYYGYTF. CDR3 coding DNA: TGTGCCAGCAGTCCTGACATATACTATGGCTACACCTTC. The V and J genes are TRBV5-6 and TRBJ1-2, with D unclear. This CDR3 is 13 amino acids long. Germline assignment: CDR1 SGHDT and CDR2 YYEEEE. Deletions cut 5 bases from V and 3 bases from J, with 11 bases between.

This clone was detected only once. V and J are TRBV18 and TRBJ2-7; weak D call: TRBD1 (6 bases). The V end was cut by 2 bases, the J end by 0 bases, with 14 bases between. This CDR3 has 16 residues. Germline lookup yields CDR1 KGHSH and CDR2 LQKENI. The CDR3 spells CASSPIGTDSSYEQYF. CDR3 in DNA: TGTGCCAGCTCACCAATCGGGACGGACAGCTCCTACGAGCAGTACTTC.

V gene TRBV9 combines with J gene TRBJ2-7, with 9 nucleotides matching TRBD1. The CDR3 has 16 amino acids. Per germline, CDR1 SGDLS and CDR2 YYNGEE. With 2 bases clipped from V and 2 bases from J, the junction kept 8 bases outside the gene matches. CDR3 sequence: CASSVGTGTGTYEQYF. CDR3 bases: TGTGCCAGCAGCGTCGGAACCGGGACAGGGACCTACGAGCAGTACTTC. The full variable domain, completed using reference TRBV9 and TRBJ2-7, is DSGVTQTPKHLITATGQRVTLRCSPRSGDLSVYWYQQSLDQGLQFLIQYYNGEERAKGNILERFSAQQFPDLHSELNLSSLELGDSALYFCASSVGTGTGTYEQYFGPGTRLTVT.

The chain links TRBV20-1 to TRBJ1-2, with D hard to call. V lost 7 bases and J lost 2, with 8 bases in between. CDR1 is DFQATT, CDR2 SNEGSKA, per germline (reference sequence). There are 11 residues in the CDR3. CDR3 DNA: TGCAGTGGTACGGTGAACTATGGCTACACCTTC. It specifies CSGTVNYGYTF.

The chain joins TRBV7-6 to TRBJ2-1; TRBD2 aligns across 8 bases. CDR1 is SGHVS, CDR2 FNYEAQ, per germline. J gave up 8 bases and V 1 base, and 4 bases lay outside the gene matches. The CDR3 runs to 14 residues. The CDR3 loop is CASSLVSGMDEQFF. CDR3 DNA sequence: TGTGCCAGCAGCTTAGTTAGCGGGATGGATGAGCAGTTCTTC.

The genes are TRBV19 and TRBJ1-6; D gene unclear. The V gene's germline CDR1 is LNHDA and CDR2 SQIVND (reference sequence). The CDR3 covers 14 residues. V was clipped by 0 bases and J by 11 bases, with 11 bases between them. CDR3 nucleotide sequence: TGTGCCAGTAGTATAGATACGAACAGCACACCCCTCCACTTT. Amino acids: CASSIDTNSTPLHF.

V usage is TRBV4-2 and J usage is TRBJ2-5; perhaps TRBD1 as D (5 bases). Germline CDR1 reads LGHNA; CDR2 reads YNFKEQ. The CDR3 totals 14 residues. The V and J ends lost 0 bases and 5 bases respectively, with 10 bases between them. CDR3 residues: CASSQDGASETQYF. The CDR3 coding sequence is TGTGCCAGCAGCCAAGATGGGGCGTCGGAGACCCAGTACTTC.

Worth noting for this clone: The sample contains more than one DNA sequence encoding this CDR3. This chain uses TRBV27 with TRBJ2-7; 7 nucleotides match TRBD2. CDR3 size: 14 residues. The germline V gene has CDR1 MNHEY and CDR2 SMNVEV (reference sequence). Trimming at V came to 6 bases and at J to 2 bases, leaving 7 bases not matched to a gene. This CDR3 reads CASSPGTTAYEQYF. The DNA for the CDR3 is TGTGCCAGCAGCCCCGGGACTACCGCCTACGAGCAGTACTTC.

In DNA, the CDR3 is TGCGCCAGCAGCTTGGACGCCTCAATTCTACCAGGGTATGGCTACACCTTC. This encodes CASSLDASILPGYGYTF. The rearrangement uses TRBV5-1 and TRBJ1-2; D is perhaps TRBD1 (5 bases). V lost 0 bases and J 5 bases, leaving 20 bases between the germline ends. CDR3 size: 17 residues. Germline loops: CDR1 SGHRS, CDR2 YFSETQ.

V is TRBV6-7 and J is TRBJ1-4; maybe TRBD1 (6 bases). TRBV6-7 counts as an open reading frame of uncertain function. The CDR3 has 20 amino acids. V was pared by 2 bases and J by 6 bases, with 28 bases between. CDR3: CASSYKEDLGARERHEKLFF. In nucleotides, the CDR3 is TGTGCCAGCAGTTACAAGGAGGACTTGGGGGCACGTGAACGGCATGAAAAACTGTTTTTT.

The chain carries TRBV30 and TRBJ2-3; D may be TRBD1 (6 bases). Per germline, CDR1 GTSNPN and CDR2 SVGIG (reference sequence). This CDR3 has 14 amino acids. The V end was cut by 4 bases, the J end by 2 bases, with 13 bases between. The CDR3 region is CAWTPQGATDTQYF. The CDR3 coding sequence is TGTGCCTGGACCCCACAGGGAGCCACAGATACGCAGTATTTT.

This sequence joins TRBV2 and TRBJ2-4; D not certain. Trimming removed 5 bases at V and 8 bases at J, with 13 bases between. This CDR3 has 13 amino acids. Germline values: CDR1 SNHLY, CDR2 FYNNEI. CDR3 DNA: TGTGCCAGCAGTCTAAGGTTCGGAGACATTCAGTACTTC. This encodes CASSLRFGDIQYF.

This clone came up a few times. The chain couples TRBV19 to TRBJ1-1; D is possibly TRBD1 (5 bases). There are 16 residues in the CDR3. Germline assignment: CDR1 LNHDA and CDR2 SQIVND (reference sequence). V lost 2 bases, J lost 2 bases, and 15 bases lay in between. CDR3 region: CASSISSGRGNTEAFF. DNA for the CDR3: TGTGCCAGTAGTATATCATCGGGGCGGGGAAACACTGAAGCTTTCTTT.

V usage is TRBV30 and J usage is TRBJ1-5; TRBD1 aligns across 9 bases. The germline gives CDR1 GTSNPN, CDR2 SVGIG (reference sequence). The CDR3 sequence is 16 residues long. V shed 1 base, J shed 0 bases, and the junction held 4 bases outside the gene matches. The CDR3 loop reads CAWSAGTGNSNQPQHF. The CDR3 DNA reads TGTGCCTGGAGTGCCGGGACAGGGAATAGCAATCAGCCCCAGCATTTT.

The V call is TRBV12-5, the J call TRBJ2-5; 10 bases are shared with TRBD2. CDR1 LGHNT and CDR2 FRNRAP come from the germline V gene. The CDR3 consists of 15 residues. J lost 5 bases, V lost 1 base, and 4 bases had no gene match. The CDR3 DNA sequence: TGTGCTAGTGGTTTGGGTAGCGGGGGGACGGAGACCCAGTACTTC. Translating gives CASGLGSGGTETQYF.

The J gene is TRBJ2-5, the V gene TRBV14, with 8 bases matching TRBD1. CDR1 is SGHDN and CDR2 is FVKESK in the germline V gene. J was trimmed by 9 bases and V by 5 bases; bases with no gene match: 8. The CDR3 runs 13 residues. CDR3 sequence reads: CASSFTGGAAQYF. In DNA, the CDR3 is TGTGCCAGCAGCTTCACAGGGGGTGCGGCCCAGTACTTC.

Many counts were recorded for this clone. The chain is built from TRBV19 and TRBJ1-1; D is ambiguous. CDR3 length: 15 amino acids. V lost 1 base and J lost 0, with 9 bases in between. Germline CDR1 and CDR2: LNHDA and SQIVND (reference sequence). The CDR3 region is CASSIGRLMNTEAFF. CDR3 bases: TGTGCCAGTAGTATAGGCAGGCTGATGAACACTGAAGCTTTCTTT. Full variable domain (remainder filled in from reference TRBV19 and TRBJ1-1): DGGITQSPKYLFRKEGQNVTLSCEQNLNHDAMYWYRQDPGQGLRLIYYSQIVNDFQKGDIAEGYSVSREKKESFPLTVTSAQKNPTAFYLCASSIGRLMNTEAFFGQGTRLTVV.